This TCR beta chain was sequenced during a study of CD8+ T cells in alopecia areata. Looking at the study overall: Each day, treated patients took oral tofacitinib twice, at 5 to 10 mg per dose. Study-level findings and limits: Normal-skin resident alphabeta T cells also appear among scalp sample sequences.

PBMCs provided sorted CD4+ and CD8+ T cells. This clone occurred a few times. Its cognate antigen is unknown. CDR3 length: 14 residues. Germline CDR1 LNHDA, CDR2 SQIVND (reference sequence). Trimming cost V 9 bases and J 1 base; bases outside gene matches: 8. Sequencing templates came from extracted RNA that was reverse transcribed into cDNA. Method: immunoSEQ multiplex PCR; TCRdb's copy keeps in-frame clones and lacks some. The repertoire holds around 61,000 clones, with about half as singletons. The chain uses TRBV19 and TRBJ2-7; 8 nucleotides line up with TRBD2. This TCR came from a human donor with alopecia areata. Sequencing was performed on CD8+ T cells sorted from blood, taken at week 0. As DNA, the CDR3 is TGTGCCAGCGCCCCGGGACTAGGGTCCTACGAGCAGTACTTC. Its translation is CASAPGLGSYEQYF.